In its sample, the clone carrying this TCR beta chain was seen once. The antigen remains unidentified. CDR3 length equals 14 residues. Losses at the gene ends were 6 bases for V and 5 bases for J; bases not matched to a gene: 8. Germline lookup yields CDR1 MRHNA and CDR2 SNTAGT. The data belong to a study of cytomegalovirus exposure and HLA in healthy donors. 60 Vbeta and 13 Jbeta primers were used in PCR. Clones were sequenced by immunoSEQ multiplex PCR, and TCRdb holds only the in-frame ones, with some missing. This table has 310,000 or so clones, 70% to 90% appearing once. Notes on the study in general: Upon later analysis, HLA-associated TCR beta chains proved more clonally expanded than other, equally common chains.

Sample: PBMCs. The receptor comes from a woman younger than 35 in good health and CMV-seronegative. The V call is TRBV6-4, the J call TRBJ2-3; 7 nucleotides agree with TRBD2. The CDR3 DNA follows: TGTGCCAGCAGAGCGGGACTAACGGGAGATACGCAGTATTTT. Residues: CASRAGLTGDTQYF.